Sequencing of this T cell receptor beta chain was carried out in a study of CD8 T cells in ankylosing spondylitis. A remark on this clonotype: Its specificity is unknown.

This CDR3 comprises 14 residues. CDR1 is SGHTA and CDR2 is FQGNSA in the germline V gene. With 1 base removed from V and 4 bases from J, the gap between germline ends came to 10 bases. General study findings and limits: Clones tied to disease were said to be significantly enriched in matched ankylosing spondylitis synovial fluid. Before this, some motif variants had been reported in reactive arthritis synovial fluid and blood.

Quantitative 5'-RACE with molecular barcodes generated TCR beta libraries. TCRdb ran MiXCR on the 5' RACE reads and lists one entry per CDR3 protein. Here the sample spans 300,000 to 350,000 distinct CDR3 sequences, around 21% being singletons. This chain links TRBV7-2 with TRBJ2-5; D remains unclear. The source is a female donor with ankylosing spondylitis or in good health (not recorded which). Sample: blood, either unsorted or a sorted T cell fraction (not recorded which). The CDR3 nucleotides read TGTGCCAGCAGCTTAGGAAATAGTGGAGAGACCCAGTACTTC. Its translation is CASSLGNSGETQYF.